This TCR beta chain was captured by sequencing in a study of blood T cell repertoires in COVID-19. Turning to the study itself: T cells, B-cell-depleted T cells, or PBMCs provided the cDNA or gDNA that served as material.

This table comes from immunoSEQ multiplex PCR, and its TCRdb copy is limited to in-frame clones, with some not included. Of roughly 140,000 clones listed, roughly 80% are singletons. Germline CDR1 is LNHDA and CDR2 is SQIVND (reference sequence). There are 16 residues in the CDR3. V was trimmed by 1 base and J by 6 bases, leaving 16 bases between them. The chain is built from TRBV19 and TRBJ2-1; TRBD2 is a possible D gene (5 bases). This clonotype originated in a man aged 50 to 59 with active or convalescent COVID-19. Material for sequencing was peripheral blood. The DNA of the CDR3 is TGTGCCAGTAGTATAGTCGGGGTAGGTTCCCGCAATGAGCAGTTCTTC. As protein: CASSIVGVGSRNEQFF.